A single T cell receptor beta chain is shown here with its context. Its antigen is not yet known. At one end the junction does not follow the germline gene, possibly because of a read error. Including the terminal cysteine and phenylalanine, the CDR3 comprises 13 residues. Only CDR3 DNA is held: 39 bases, read in frame from base 1. In the germline V gene, CDR1 corresponds to ENHRY and CDR2 to SYGVKD. Lymph node samples were obtained from the axillary draining lymph nodes of breast cancer patients. For sequencing, an Illumina HiSeq 2000 was employed. TCR beta chain libraries were generated by multiplex PCR amplification. High-throughput sequencing was used to analyze the amplified TCR beta chain products. The raw public data were reprocessed by TCRdb itself: fastp quality trimming at Q25, MiXCR clonotype calling, in-frame beta chains only. A single entry per CDR3 protein holds the most common genes and DNA from its merged rows. A total of around 300,000 distinct CDR3 sequences appear in this sample, under 35% of them only once. The ten largest clones represent about 1% of the sample.

The data derive from a study of breast tumors, draining lymph nodes, adjacent tissues (dated by TCRdb to between 2015 and 2016). Notes on the research overall: In breast cancer patients, the study compared the TCR beta repertoires of tumor, adjacent nontumor tissue and axillary lymph nodes. In human breast cancer, the study set out to assess how tumor, surrounding tissue and draining lymph node repertoires relate to one another and whether T cells might be exchanged between them. Points the paper makes about the study in general: Tumor T-cell repertoires showed less diversity than lymph node repertoires and more diversity than nontumor tissue repertoires, and tumor T-cell repertoires showed preferential V and J gene usage. A scenario in which most tumor T cells derive from the lymph node and then expand within tumor tissue was judged to be consistent with the data. The conclusion that tumor T cells originate in lymph nodes was framed as consistent with a hypothesis rather than directly demonstrated. In luminal-like breast cancer, tumor and nontumor tissue repertoires resembled each other significantly more than in basal-like breast cancer.

Recombination linked TRBV10-3 to TRBJ1-3; no confident D gene assignment can be made. This sequence was found in a female donor with breast cancer. Some clones in this sample may be carry-over from other donors' samples. Sequencing used axillary lymph node tissue. CDR3 sequence: CASSYSTGNTIYF. The nucleotide sequence reads TGTGCCAGCAGTTACTCGACCGGAAACACCATATATTTT.